The 11 T cell receptor beta chains below come from one sample, sequenced in a study of blood T cell repertoires in COVID-19. Generated by immunoSEQ multiplex PCR, the TCRdb table keeps only in-frame clones and is missing some. The repertoire has 120,000 or so clones, under 85% of them found once; the top ten carry about 12%. Source material: peripheral blood. The receptors come from a man aged 55 to 69 with acute or convalescent COVID-19.

CDR3 sequence reads: CASSLGRGAPGELFF. The CDR3 bases are TGTGCCAGCAGCTTGGGCAGGGGGGCCCCCGGGGAGCTGTTTTTT. This rearrangement joins TRBV11-3 to TRBJ2-2; TRBD1 might be the D (7 bases). Trimming stripped 3 bases from V and 6 bases from J, with 14 bases between. Germline V gives CDR1 SGHNT, CDR2 YENEEA. The length of the CDR3 is 15 residues. Full variable domain (rest looked up from reference TRBV11-3 and TRBJ2-2): EAGVVQSPRYKIIEKKQPVAFWCNPISGHNTLYWYLQNLGQGPELLIRYENEEAVDDSQLPKDRFSAERLKGVDSTLKIQPAELGDSAVYLCASSLGRGAPGELFFGEGSRLTVL.

This chain connects TRBV7-9 to TRBJ2-5; TRBD2 agrees at 13 bases. The germline V gene has CDR1 SEHNR and CDR2 FQNEAQ (reference sequence). V was clipped by 4 bases and J by 2 bases; unmatched bases: 1. The CDR3 contains 15 residues. The chain's CDR3 is CASSSGLAGQETQYF. As DNA, the CDR3 is TGTGCCAGCAGCTCGGGACTAGCGGGACAAGAGACCCAGTACTTC.

V gene TRBV7-9 combines with J gene TRBJ1-3; D possibly corresponds to TRBD1 (6 bases). Germline assignment: CDR1 SEHNR and CDR2 FQNEAQ (reference sequence). This CDR3 has 14 residues. Trimming pared 6 bases from V and 7 bases from J, leaving 16 bases between. CDR3 nucleotide sequence: TGTGCCAGCAGAACCGGGACAACCGTGAACACCATATATTTT. Its translation is CASRTGTTVNTIYF.

CDR3 region: CASSRQGAPGYGYTF. The CDR3 DNA is TGTGCCAGCAGTAGACAGGGGGCGCCGGGCTATGGCTACACCTTC. This rearrangement joins TRBV28 to TRBJ1-2, with TRBD1 identical over 10 bases. Germline values: CDR1 MDHEN, CDR2 SYDVKM. The J segment lost 4 bases and the V segment lost 5 bases, leaving 7 bases of the junction unmatched. The CDR3 has 15 residues.

This rearrangement joins TRBV5-4 to TRBJ2-5; TRBD1 agrees at 7 bases. Germline V gene data show CDR1 as SGHNT and CDR2 as YYREEE (reference sequence). This CDR3 contains 13 residues. J lost 4 bases, V lost 2 bases, and 2 bases had no gene match. CDR3 loop: CASSFPGGETQYF. Written as DNA, the CDR3 is TGTGCCAGCAGCTTCCCAGGGGGAGAGACCCAGTACTTC.

The gene calls are TRBV7-9 and TRBJ1-5, with TRBD1 as a possible D gene (6 bases). The CDR3 totals 14 residues. V dropped 5 bases and J dropped 3 bases, with 11 bases sitting between them. In germline, CDR1 is SEHNR, CDR2 FQNEAQ (reference sequence). The CDR3 loop reads CASSVWDTNQPQHF. The CDR3 nucleotides read TGTGCCAGCAGCGTCTGGGACACCAATCAGCCCCAGCATTTT.

The chain carries TRBV15 and TRBJ2-7; 10 bases map to TRBD2. This CDR3 has 13 residues. Germline CDR1 reads LNHNV; CDR2 reads YYDKDF (reference sequence). Germline trimming cut 5 bases from V and 7 bases from J; bases unmatched to any gene: 5. The CDR3 loop is CATSPIAGGEQYF. CDR3 nucleotides: TGTGCCACCAGCCCCATAGCGGGAGGTGAGCAGTACTTC.

V is TRBV28 and J is TRBJ2-2; 9 bases are a match to TRBD2. The CDR3 totals 16 residues. Germline lookup yields CDR1 MDHEN and CDR2 SYDVKM. V lost 7 bases to trimming and J lost 1 base; unmatched junction nucleotides: 7. This chain's CDR3 is CASTPGGGGNTGELFF. The CDR3 nucleotides are TGTGCCAGCACCCCGGGCGGGGGGGGGAACACCGGGGAGCTGTTTTTT. Looking up the rest from reference TRBV28 and TRBJ2-2 gives the full variable domain: DVKVTQSSRYLVKRTGEKVFLECVQDMDHENMFWYRQDPGLGLRLIYFSYDVKMKEKGDIPEGYSVSREKKERFSLILESASTNQTSMYLCASTPGGGGNTGELFFGEGSRLTVL.

The chain couples TRBV7-2 to TRBJ1-4; no clear D. CDR1 SGHTA and CDR2 FQGNSA come from the germline V gene. This CDR3 contains 13 residues. Between the trimmed V and J ends, which lost 1 base and 7 bases, there was a span of 7 bases. The CDR3 protein is CASSLERGEKLFF. The CDR3 nucleotides are TGTGCCAGCAGCTTAGAGCGGGGTGAAAAACTGTTTTTT.

The rearrangement links TRBV20-1 to TRBJ1-5; D not certain. This CDR3 is built from 11 residues. V was pared by 3 bases and J by 11 bases, with 11 bases between. Germline CDR1 is DFQATT and CDR2 is SNEGSKA (reference sequence). The CDR3 here is CSARYLLSQHF. In DNA form, the CDR3 reads TGCAGTGCTAGGTATCTACTGTCCCAGCATTTT.

The J gene is TRBJ1-4, the V gene TRBV6-5; D not resolved. CDR1 and CDR2 (germline): MNHEY, SVGAGI. The CDR3 runs to 12 residues. Trimming removed 8 bases at V and 0 bases at J, with 4 bases between. For the CDR3, the DNA is TGTGCCAGCGGCTCAACTAATGAAAAACTGTTTTTT. Protein sequence: CASGSTNEKLFF.